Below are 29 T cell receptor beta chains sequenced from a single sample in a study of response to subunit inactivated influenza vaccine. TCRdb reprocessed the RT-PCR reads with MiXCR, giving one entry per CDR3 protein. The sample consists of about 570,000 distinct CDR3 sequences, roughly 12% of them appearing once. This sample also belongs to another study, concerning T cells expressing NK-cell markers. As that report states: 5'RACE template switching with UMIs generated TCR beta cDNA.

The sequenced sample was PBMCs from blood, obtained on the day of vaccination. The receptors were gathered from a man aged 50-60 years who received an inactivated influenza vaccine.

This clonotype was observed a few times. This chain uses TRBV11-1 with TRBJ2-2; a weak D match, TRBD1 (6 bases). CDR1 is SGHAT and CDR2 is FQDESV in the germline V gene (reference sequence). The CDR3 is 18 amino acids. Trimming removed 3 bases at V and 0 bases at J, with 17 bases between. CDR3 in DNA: TGTGCCAGCAGCTTTCCCGACAGGTCGCTTACGAACACCGGGGAGCTGTTTTTT. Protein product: CASSFPDRSLTNTGELFF.

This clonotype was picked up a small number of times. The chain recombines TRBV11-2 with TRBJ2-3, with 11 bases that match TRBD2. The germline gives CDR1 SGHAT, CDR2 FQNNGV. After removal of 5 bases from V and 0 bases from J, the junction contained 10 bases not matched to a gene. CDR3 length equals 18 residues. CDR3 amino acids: CASSLILAGDFSTDTQYF. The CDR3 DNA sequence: TGTGCCAGCAGCCTAATACTAGCGGGAGATTTTAGCACAGATACGCAGTATTTT.

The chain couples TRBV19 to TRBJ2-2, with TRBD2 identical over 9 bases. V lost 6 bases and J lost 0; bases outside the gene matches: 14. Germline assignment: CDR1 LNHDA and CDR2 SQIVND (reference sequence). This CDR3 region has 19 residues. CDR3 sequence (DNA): TGTGCCAGTAGCCGTATGGGGCTAGCGGGGATCGCGAACACCGGGGAGCTGTTTTTT. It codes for CASSRMGLAGIANTGELFF.

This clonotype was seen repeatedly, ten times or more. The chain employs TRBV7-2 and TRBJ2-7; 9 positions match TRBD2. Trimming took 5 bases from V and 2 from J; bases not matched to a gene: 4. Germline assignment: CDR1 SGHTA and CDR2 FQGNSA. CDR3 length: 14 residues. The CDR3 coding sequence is TGTGCCAGCAGCATCGGCGGGGGGGCCTACGAGCAGTACTTC. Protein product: CASSIGGGAYEQYF.

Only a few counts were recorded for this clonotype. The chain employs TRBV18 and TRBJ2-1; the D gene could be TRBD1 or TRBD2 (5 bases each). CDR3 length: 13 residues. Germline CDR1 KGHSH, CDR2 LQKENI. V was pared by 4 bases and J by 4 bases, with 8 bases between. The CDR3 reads CASSHGAYNEQFF. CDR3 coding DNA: TGTGCCAGCTCACACGGGGCTTACAATGAGCAGTTCTTC.

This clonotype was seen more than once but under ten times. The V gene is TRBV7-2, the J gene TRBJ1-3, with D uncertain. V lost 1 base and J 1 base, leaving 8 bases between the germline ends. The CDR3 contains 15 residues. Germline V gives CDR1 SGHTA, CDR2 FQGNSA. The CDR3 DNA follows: TGTGCCAGCAGCTTAGATCCGGGTTCTGGAAACACCATATATTTT. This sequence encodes CASSLDPGSGNTIYF.

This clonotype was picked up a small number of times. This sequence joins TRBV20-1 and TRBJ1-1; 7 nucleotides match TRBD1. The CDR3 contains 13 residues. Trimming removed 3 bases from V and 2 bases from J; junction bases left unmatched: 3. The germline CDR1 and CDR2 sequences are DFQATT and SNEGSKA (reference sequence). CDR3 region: CSASRDSNTEAFF. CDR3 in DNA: TGCAGTGCTAGCAGGGACAGCAACACTGAAGCTTTCTTT.

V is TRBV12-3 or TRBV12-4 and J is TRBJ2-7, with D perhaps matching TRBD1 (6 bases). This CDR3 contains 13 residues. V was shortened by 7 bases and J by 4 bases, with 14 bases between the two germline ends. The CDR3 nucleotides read TGTGCCAGCACCATCACAGGGCTGTACGAGCAGTACTTC. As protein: CASTITGLYEQYF.

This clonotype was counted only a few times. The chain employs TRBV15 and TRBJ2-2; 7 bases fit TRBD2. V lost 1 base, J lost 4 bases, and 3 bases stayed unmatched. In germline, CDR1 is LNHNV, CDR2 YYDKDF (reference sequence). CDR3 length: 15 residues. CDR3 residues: CATSRAGGITGELFF. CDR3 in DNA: TGTGCCACCAGCAGAGCGGGAGGTATCACCGGGGAGCTGTTTTTT.

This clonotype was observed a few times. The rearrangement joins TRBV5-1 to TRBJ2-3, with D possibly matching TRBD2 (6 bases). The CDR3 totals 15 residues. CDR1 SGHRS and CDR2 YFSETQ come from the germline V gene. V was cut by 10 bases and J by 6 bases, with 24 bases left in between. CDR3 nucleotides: TGCGCCTTCACAAGACTAGATGAAACCGCTGATACGCAGTATTTT. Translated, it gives CAFTRLDETADTQYF.

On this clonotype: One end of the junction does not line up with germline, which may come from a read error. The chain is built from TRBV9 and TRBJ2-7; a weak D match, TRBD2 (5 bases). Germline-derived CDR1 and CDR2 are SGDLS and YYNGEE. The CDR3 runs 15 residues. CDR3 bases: TGTGCCAGCAGCCCCAGCGGAGCCCTTCGCTACGAGCATTACTTC. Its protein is CASSPSGALRYEHYF.

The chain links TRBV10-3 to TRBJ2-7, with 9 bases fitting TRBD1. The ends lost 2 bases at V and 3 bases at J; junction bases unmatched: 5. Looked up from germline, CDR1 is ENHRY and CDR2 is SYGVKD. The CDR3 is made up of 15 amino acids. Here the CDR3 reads CAISELGQGGYEQYF. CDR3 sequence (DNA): TGTGCCATCAGTGAGCTGGGACAGGGTGGCTACGAGCAGTACTTC.

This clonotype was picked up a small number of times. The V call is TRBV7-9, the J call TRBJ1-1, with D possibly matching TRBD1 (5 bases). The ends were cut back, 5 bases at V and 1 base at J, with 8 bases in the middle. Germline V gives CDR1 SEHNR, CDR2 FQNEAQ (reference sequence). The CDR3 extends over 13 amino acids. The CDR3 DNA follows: TGTGCCAGCAGCATGGGGGGGAACACTGAAGCTTTCTTT. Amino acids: CASSMGGNTEAFF.

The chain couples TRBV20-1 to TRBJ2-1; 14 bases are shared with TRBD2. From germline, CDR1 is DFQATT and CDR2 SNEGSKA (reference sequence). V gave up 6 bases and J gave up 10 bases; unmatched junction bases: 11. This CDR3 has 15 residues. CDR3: CSAWAGTSGGGEQFF. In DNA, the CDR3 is TGCAGTGCCTGGGCCGGGACTAGCGGGGGAGGGGAGCAGTTCTTC.

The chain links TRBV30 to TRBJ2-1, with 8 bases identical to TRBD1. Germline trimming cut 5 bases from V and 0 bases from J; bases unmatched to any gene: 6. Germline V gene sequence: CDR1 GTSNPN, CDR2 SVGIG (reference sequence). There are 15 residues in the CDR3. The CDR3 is CAWARDRLSYNEQFF. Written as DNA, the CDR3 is TGTGCCTGGGCCAGGGACAGGCTCTCCTACAATGAGCAGTTCTTC.

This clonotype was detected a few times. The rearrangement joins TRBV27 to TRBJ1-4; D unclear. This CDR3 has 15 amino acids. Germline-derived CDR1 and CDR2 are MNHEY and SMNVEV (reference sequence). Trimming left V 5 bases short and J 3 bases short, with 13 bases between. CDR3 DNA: TGTGCCAGCAGTCTAGAACAGAGTGCTAATGAAAAACTGTTTTTT. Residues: CASSLEQSANEKLFF.

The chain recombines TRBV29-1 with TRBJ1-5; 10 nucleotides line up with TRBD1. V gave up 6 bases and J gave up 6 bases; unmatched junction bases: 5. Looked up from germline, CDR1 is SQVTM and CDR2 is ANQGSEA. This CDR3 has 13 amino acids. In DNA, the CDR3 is TGCAGCGTGACAGGGGGCCTGGGTCAGCCCCAGCATTTT. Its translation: CSVTGGLGQPQHF.

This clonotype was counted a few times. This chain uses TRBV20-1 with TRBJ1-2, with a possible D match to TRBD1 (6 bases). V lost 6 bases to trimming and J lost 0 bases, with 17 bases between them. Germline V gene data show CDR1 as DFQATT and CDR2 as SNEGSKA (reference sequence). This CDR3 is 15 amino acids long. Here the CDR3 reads CSAPPDRRANYGYTF. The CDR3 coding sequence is TGCAGTGCCCCTCCCGACAGGCGCGCTAACTATGGCTACACCTTC.

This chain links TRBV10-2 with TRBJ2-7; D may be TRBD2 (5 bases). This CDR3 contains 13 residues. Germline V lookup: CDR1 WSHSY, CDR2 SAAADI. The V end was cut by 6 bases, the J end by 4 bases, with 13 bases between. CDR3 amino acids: CASSVTRLYEQYF. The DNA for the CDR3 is TGCGCCAGCAGCGTCACTAGGCTTTACGAGCAGTACTTC.

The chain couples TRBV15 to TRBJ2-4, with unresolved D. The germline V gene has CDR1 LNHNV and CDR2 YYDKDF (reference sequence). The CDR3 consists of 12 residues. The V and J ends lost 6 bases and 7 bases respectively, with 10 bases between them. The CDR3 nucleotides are TGTGCCACCAGGGGCTGGTCCAACATTCAGTACTTC. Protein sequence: CATRGWSNIQYF. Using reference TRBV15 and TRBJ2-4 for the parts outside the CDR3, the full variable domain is DAMVIQNPRYQVTQFGKPVTLSCSQTLNHNVMYWYQQKSSQAPKLLFHYYDKDFNNEADTPDNFQSRRPNTSFCFLDIRSPGLGDTAMYLCATRGWSNIQYFGAGTRLSVL.

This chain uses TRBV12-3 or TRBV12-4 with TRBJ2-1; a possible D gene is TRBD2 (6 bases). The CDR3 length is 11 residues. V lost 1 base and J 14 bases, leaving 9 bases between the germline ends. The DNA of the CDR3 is TGTGCCAGCAGTTTAGAGATAGCGGAGTTCTTC. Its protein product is CASSLEIAEFF.

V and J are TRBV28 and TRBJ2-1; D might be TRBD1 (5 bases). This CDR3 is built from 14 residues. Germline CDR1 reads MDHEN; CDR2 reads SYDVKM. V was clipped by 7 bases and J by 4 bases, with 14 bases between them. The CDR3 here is CASIRARAYNEQFF. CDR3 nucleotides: TGTGCCAGCATTAGGGCCAGGGCTTACAATGAGCAGTTCTTC.

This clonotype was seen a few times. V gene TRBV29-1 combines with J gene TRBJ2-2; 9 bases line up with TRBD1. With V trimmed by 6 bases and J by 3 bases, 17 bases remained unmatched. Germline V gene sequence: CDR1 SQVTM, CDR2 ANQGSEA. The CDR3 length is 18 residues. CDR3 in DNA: TGCAGCGTCCGGCCCGGGACAGGGAACGGTAGACACACCGGGGAGCTGTTTTTT. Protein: CSVRPGTGNGRHTGELFF.

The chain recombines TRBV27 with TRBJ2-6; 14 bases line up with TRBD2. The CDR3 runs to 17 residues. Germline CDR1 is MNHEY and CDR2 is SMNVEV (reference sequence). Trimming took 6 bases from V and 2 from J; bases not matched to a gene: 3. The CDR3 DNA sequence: TGTGCCAGCAGGTGGACTAGCGGGGGGACTGGGGCCAACGTCCTGACTTTC. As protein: CASRWTSGGTGANVLTF.

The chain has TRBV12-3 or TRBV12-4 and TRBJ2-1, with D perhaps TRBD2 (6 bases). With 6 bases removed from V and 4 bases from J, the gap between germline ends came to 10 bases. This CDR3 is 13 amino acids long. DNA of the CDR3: TGTGCCAGCAGGTCCGGGACTTACAATGAGCAGTTCTTC. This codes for CASRSGTYNEQFF.

The CDR3 coding sequence is TGCGCCAGCAGCTATACAACAGATAACTATGGCTACACCTTC. Amino acid sequence: CASSYTTDNYGYTF. V and J are TRBV5-1 and TRBJ1-2; D unclear. The CDR3 sequence is 14 residues long. CDR1 is SGHRS and CDR2 is YFSETQ in the germline V gene. V shed 3 bases and J shed 1 base, with 10 bases lying between them.

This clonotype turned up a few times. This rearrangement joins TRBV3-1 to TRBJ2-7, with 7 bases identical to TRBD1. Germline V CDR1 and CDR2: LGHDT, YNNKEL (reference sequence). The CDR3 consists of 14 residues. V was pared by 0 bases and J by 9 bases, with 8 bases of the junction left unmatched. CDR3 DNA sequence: TGTGCCAGCAGCCAAGATTCCGACAGGGCGCGGCAGTACTTC. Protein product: CASSQDSDRARQYF.

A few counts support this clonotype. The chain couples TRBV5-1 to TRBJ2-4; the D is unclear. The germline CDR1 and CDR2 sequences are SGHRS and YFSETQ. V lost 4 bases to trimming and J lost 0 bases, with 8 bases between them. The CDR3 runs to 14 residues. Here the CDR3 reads CASSRFEAKNIQYF. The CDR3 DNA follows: TGCGCCAGCAGCAGGTTCGAAGCCAAAAACATTCAGTACTTC.

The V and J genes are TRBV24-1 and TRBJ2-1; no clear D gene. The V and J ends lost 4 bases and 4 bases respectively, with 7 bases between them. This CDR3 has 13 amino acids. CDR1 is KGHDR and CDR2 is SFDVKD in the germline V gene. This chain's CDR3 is CATSEGGYNEQFF. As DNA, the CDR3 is TGTGCCACCAGTGAGGGTGGGTACAATGAGCAGTTCTTC.